Sequencing of this T cell receptor beta chain was carried out in a study of shared clonotypes between healthy human individuals. The study's findings and limits: Researchers found naive subsets generally carried larger estimated richness than memory subsets. Shared clonotypes across all four donors exceeded non-shared ones in generation probability.

Cells designated naive CD8 were CD45RO-negative and were positively selected for CCR7, with terminally differentiated effector memory CD45RA+ cells excluded. The V end lost 2 bases, the J end lost 6 bases, and 21 bases lay between the germline ends. From germline, CDR1 is SGHRS and CDR2 YFSETQ. CDR3 length: 16 amino acids. For sorted subsets, 150 to 200 ng DNA per replicate equaled tens of thousands of T cell genomes. Assay: immunoSEQ multiplex PCR; the TCRdb copy retains only in-frame clones and omits some. The top ten hold under 2% of the sample, which has around 2.1 million clones, just over 90% seen once. Comments on this clone: Antigen unknown.

The source is a young man in good health. Some clones in this sample may be carry-over from other donors' samples. The specimen sequenced was naive CD8+ T cells from PBMCs. This chain uses TRBV5-1 with TRBJ2-7; TRBD1 is a possible D gene (5 bases). The DNA of the CDR3 is TGCGCCAGCAGCTTCCCCGCGAATGGGGCGTCTCGCGAGCAGTACTTC. This translates into CASSFPANGASREQYF.